A selection of T cell receptor beta chains follows, all from one sample in a study of CDR3 diversity in severe acne. TCRdb re-called the PCR reads with MiXCR, one entry per CDR3 protein. Of under 100,000 distinct CDR3 sequences in the sample, roughly 52% were seen once. Material: blood. Receptors originate from a male donor in good health, serving as a control. Each CDR3 is given with its conserved first and last residue. The D gene is left open where the match is weak. Expanded clones are given a class, and other clones once, few, many or no size at all.

D	size	V	J	DNA	CDR3
NA	many	TRBV7-6	TRBJ1-2	TGTGCCAGCAGCTTGGGGGGAAACTATGGCTACACCTTC	CASSLGGNYGYTF
TRBD1	NA	TRBV4-1	TRBJ1-2	TGCGCCAGCACCCCAAGGGAAGGGGGCGATGGCTACACCTTC	CASTPREGGDGYTF
TRBD1	many	TRBV5-4	TRBJ2-2	TGTGCCAGCAGCCGAAACAGGGGGCAGGACACCGGGGAGCTGTTTTTT	CASSRNRGQDTGELFF
TRBD1	NA	TRBV2	TRBJ2-3	TGTGCCAGCAAGCTGACAGGGTCGGTCGCAGATACGCAGTATTTT	CASKLTGSVADTQYF
TRBD2	NA	TRBV4-1	TRBJ2-3	TGCGCCAGCAGCCCCCGGGGGGGAGTGCACACAGATACGCAGTATTTT	CASSPRGGVHTDTQYF
TRBD1	NA	TRBV19	TRBJ1-1	TGTGCCAGTAGTATGCCCGGGGGACAGGAGCTTGAAGCTTTCTTT	CASSMPGGQELEAFF
NA	NA	TRBV10-3	TRBJ2-7	TGTGCCATCAGCCCGACACCCACCTACGAGCGGCGCTTC	CAISPTPTYERRF
NA	once	TRBV7-3	TRBJ2-7	TGTGCCAGCAGCTCGGACAGCCACGAGCAGTACTTC	CASSSDSHEQYF
TRBD1	few	TRBV24-1	TRBJ2-2	TGTGCCACCAGTGACCATTCGGACAGGGGGCCCGGGGAGCTGTTTTTT	CATSDHSDRGPGELFF
TRBD2	few	TRBV18	TRBJ2-3	TGTGCCAGCTCAACAATGCTAGCGGGAGGGACAGATACGCAGTATTTT	CASSTMLAGGTDTQYF